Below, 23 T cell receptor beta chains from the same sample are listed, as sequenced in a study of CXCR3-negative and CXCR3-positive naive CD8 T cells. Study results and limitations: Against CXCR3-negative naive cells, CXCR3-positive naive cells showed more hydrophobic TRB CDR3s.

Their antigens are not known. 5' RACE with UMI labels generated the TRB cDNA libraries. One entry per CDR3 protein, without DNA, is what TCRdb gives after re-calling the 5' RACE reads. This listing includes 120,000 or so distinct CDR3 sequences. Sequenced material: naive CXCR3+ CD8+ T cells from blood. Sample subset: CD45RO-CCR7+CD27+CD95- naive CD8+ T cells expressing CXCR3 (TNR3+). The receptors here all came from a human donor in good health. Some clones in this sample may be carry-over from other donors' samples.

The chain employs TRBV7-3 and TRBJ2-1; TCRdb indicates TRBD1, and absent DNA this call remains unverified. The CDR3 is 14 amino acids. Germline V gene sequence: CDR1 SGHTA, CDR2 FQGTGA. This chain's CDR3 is CASSGHSSYNEQFF.

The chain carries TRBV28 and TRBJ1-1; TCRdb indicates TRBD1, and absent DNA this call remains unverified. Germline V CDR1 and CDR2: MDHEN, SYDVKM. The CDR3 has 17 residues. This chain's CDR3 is CASSFYQVKGRNTEAFF.

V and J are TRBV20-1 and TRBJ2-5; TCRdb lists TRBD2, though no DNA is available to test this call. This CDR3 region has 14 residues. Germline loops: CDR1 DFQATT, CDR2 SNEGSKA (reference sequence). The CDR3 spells CSARLAGVWETQYF.

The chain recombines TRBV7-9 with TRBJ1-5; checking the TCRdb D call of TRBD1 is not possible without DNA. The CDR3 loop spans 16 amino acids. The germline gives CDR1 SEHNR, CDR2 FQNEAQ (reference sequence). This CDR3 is CASSFGPGDSNQPQHF.

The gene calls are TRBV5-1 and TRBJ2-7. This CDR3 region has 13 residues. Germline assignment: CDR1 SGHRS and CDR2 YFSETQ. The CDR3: CASSLSMLYEQYF.

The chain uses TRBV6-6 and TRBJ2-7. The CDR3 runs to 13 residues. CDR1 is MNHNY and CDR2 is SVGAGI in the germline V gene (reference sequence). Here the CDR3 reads CASSPLGTDEQYF.

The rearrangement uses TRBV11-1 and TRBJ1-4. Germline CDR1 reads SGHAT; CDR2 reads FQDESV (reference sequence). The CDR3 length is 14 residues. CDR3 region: CASSSDIEDEKLFF. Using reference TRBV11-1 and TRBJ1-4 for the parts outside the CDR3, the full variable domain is EAEVAQSPRYKITEKSQAVAFWCDPISGHATLYWYRQILGQGPELLVQFQDESVVDDSQLPKDRFSAERLKGVDSTLKIQPAELGDSAMYLCASSSDIEDEKLFFGSGTQLSVL.

The CDR3 here is CASSQVSSGGETDTQYF. The chain joins TRBV4-3 to TRBJ2-3; TCRdb indicates TRBD2, and absent DNA this call remains unverified. CDR1 and CDR2 (germline): LGHNA, YSLEER. This CDR3 region has 17 residues.

The CDR3 spells CSVERMVPEQFF. V usage is TRBV29-1 and J usage is TRBJ2-1. CDR3 size: 12 residues. The V gene's germline CDR1 is SQVTM and CDR2 ANQGSEA.

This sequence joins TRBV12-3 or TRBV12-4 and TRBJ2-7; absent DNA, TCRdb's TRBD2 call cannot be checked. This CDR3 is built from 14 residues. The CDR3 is CASSLGATSYEQYF.

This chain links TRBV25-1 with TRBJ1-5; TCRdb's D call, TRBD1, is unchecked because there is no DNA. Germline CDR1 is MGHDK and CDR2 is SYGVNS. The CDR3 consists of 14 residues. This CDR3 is CASPSGARNQPQHF.

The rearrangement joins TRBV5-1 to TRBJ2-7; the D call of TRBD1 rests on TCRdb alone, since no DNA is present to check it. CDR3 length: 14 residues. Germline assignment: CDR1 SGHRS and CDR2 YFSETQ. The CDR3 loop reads CASSRTTGVYEQYF.

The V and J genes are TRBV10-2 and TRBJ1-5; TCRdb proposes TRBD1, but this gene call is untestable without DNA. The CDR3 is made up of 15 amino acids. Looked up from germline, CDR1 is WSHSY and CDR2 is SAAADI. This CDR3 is CASSESRTGNQPQHF.

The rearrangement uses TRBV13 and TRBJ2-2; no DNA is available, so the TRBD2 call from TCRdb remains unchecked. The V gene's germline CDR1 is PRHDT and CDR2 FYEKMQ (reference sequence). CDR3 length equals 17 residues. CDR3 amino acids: CASSPTSGGPNTGELFF.

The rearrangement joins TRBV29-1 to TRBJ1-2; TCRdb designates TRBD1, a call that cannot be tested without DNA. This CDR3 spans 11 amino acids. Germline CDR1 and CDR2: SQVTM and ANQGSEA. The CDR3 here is CSVPRAYGYTF.

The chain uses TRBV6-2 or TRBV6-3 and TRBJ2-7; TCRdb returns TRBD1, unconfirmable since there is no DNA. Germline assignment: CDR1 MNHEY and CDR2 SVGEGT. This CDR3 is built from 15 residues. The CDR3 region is CASSTVTGYSYEQYF.

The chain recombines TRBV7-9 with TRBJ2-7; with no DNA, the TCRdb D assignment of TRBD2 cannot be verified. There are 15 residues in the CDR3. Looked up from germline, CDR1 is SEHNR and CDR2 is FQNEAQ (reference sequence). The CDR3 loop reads CASSLGAGGLLEQYF.

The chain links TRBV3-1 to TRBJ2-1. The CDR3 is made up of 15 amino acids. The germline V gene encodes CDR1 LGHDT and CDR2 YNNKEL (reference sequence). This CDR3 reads CASSHDVGVYNEQFF.

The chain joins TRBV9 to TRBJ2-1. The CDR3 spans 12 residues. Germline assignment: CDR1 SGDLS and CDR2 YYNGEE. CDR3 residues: CASSVGSNEQFF.

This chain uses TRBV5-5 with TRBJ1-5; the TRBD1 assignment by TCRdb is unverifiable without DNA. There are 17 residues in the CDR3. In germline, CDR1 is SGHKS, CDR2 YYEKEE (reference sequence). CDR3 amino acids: CASSLEWTPYSNQPQHF.

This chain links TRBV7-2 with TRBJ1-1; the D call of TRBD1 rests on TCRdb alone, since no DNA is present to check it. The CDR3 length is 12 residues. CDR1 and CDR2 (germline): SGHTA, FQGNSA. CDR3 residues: CASSPGYTEAFF.

The CDR3 region is CASSYSWASGNTEAFF. The genes are TRBV6-5 and TRBJ1-1; as DNA is missing, the TRBD1 call by TCRdb cannot be tested. Germline V gene lookup returns CDR1 MNHEY and CDR2 SVGAGI. The CDR3 covers 16 residues.

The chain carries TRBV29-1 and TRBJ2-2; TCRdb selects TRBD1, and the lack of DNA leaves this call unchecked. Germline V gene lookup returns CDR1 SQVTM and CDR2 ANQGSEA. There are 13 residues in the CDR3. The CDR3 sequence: CSARTGETGELFF.